Listed below are T cell receptor beta chains from one sample, sequenced in a study of blood T cells in healthy people across ages. TCRdb independently ran MiXCR on the 5' RACE reads; one entry per CDR3 protein. This sample yields roughly 1 million distinct CDR3 sequences, of which almost 25% are seen a single time; around 0.75% belongs to the top ten. This sample was shared with a second study, whose subject was T cells of mothers and their children.

The sequenced sample was blood. The source of these receptors is a girl aged 2 to 10 in good health. Each CDR3 is given with its conserved first and last residue. D genes are given only for firm matches. Part of the rows lack a size; the others show once, few, many or a class for expanded clones.

size: NA
J: TRBJ1-4
D: NA
V: TRBV28
DNA: TGTGCCAGCAGTTTAAATCAGGACCCTAATGAAAAACTGTTTTTT
CDR3: CASSLNQDPNEKLFF

size: few
J: TRBJ2-5
D: TRBD1
V: TRBV6-1
DNA: TGTGCCAGCAGCTCACGTACCGGGACAGGGGTGTATGAAGAGACCCAGTACTTC
CDR3: CASSSRTGTGVYEETQYF

size: NA
J: TRBJ2-1
D: TRBD2
V: TRBV7-2
DNA: TGTGCCAGCAGCACTAGCGGGCGATCCTACAATGAGCAGTTCTTC
CDR3: CASSTSGRSYNEQFF

size: NA
J: TRBJ2-3
D: NA
V: TRBV5-1
DNA: TGCGCCAGCAGCCGCGGAGGGAGTAAAGCAGATACGCAGTATTTT
CDR3: CASSRGGSKADTQYF

size: NA
J: TRBJ2-5
D: TRBD1
V: TRBV7-7
DNA: TGTGCTAGCAGCCCCTCCCCGGGACAGGGCAAAGAGACCCAGTACTTC
CDR3: CASSPSPGQGKETQYF

size: once
J: TRBJ2-5
D: NA
V: TRBV4-3
DNA: TGCGCCAGCAGTCAAGTTAGTGGGCTAGGGACCGCAGAGACCCAGTACTTC
CDR3: CASSQVSGLGTAETQYF

size: few
J: TRBJ2-4
D: TRBD2
V: TRBV15
DNA: TGTGCCACCAGCAGAGACCTAGCGAGCGGGGGGTGGATTCAGTACTTC
CDR3: CATSRDLASGGWIQYF

size: few
J: TRBJ2-7
D: TRBD2
V: TRBV10-3
DNA: TGTGCCATCAGCGAGACTAGCCGGCACGAGCAGTACTTC
CDR3: CAISETSRHEQYF

size: NA
J: TRBJ2-4
D: TRBD2
V: TRBV20-1
DNA: TGCAGTGCTAGAGTTGAAGCGGGAGGTGATTTAGCCAAAAACATTCAGTACTTC
CDR3: CSARVEAGGDLAKNIQYF

size: NA
J: TRBJ2-1
D: NA
V: TRBV14
DNA: TGTACCAGCAGCCCTCTAGCGTCTGGAGACAATGAGCAGTTCTTC
CDR3: CTSSPLASGDNEQFF

size: NA
J: TRBJ2-5
D: NA
V: TRBV5-5
DNA: TGTGCCAGCAGCCCGAGGGCCGGGCCCCAAGAGACCCAGTACTTC
CDR3: CASSPRAGPQETQYF

size: NA
J: TRBJ2-5
D: TRBD1
V: TRBV19
DNA: TGTGCCAGTACCAACCCCGGGACAGAAGAGACCCAGTACTTC
CDR3: CASTNPGTEETQYF

size: few
J: TRBJ1-4
D: NA
V: TRBV10-3
DNA: TGTGCCATCAGTGAGAAGGAATTTTACCGGGCCTTTGAAAAACTGTTTTTT
CDR3: CAISEKEFYRAFEKLFF

size: NA
J: TRBJ2-7
D: NA
V: TRBV29-1
DNA: TGCAGCGTTGAGACTACGGACGAGCAGTACTTC
CDR3: CSVETTDEQYF

size: NA
J: TRBJ2-1
D: NA
V: TRBV11-2
DNA: TGTGCCAGCACCACAGGACTGAACAATGAGCAGTTCTTC
CDR3: CASTTGLNNEQFF

size: NA
J: TRBJ1-2
D: NA
V: TRBV3-1
DNA: TGTGCCAGCAGCCAAGTGGGGGGAAGCTACACCTTC
CDR3: CASSQVGGSYTF

size: NA
J: TRBJ2-5
D: TRBD2
V: TRBV7-3
DNA: TGTGCCAGCAGCTCCCCGGTTCGGTTAGCGGGGGGGCAATTCAAGGAGACCCAGTACTTC
CDR3: CASSSPVRLAGGQFKETQYF

size: NA
J: TRBJ1-1
D: NA
V: TRBV29-1
DNA: TGCAGCGTTGAAGTCCTGGGACAGAACACTGAAGCTTTCTTT
CDR3: CSVEVLGQNTEAFF

size: NA
J: TRBJ1-5
D: NA
V: TRBV6-5
DNA: TGTGCCAGCAGTTACAAGGGGGGAGGCAATCAGCCCCAGCATTTT
CDR3: CASSYKGGGNQPQHF

size: NA
J: TRBJ1-2
D: NA
V: TRBV9
DNA: TGTGCCAGCAGCGTAGCCCAAACCCCAACAGGGCTGGGTGAAGGCTACACCTTC
CDR3: CASSVAQTPTGLGEGYTF

size: NA
J: TRBJ1-5
D: NA
V: TRBV6-1
DNA: TGTGCCAGCAGCACCCTTGACGGTGGGGGGCAGCCCCAGCATTTT
CDR3: CASSTLDGGGQPQHF

size: NA
J: TRBJ2-1
D: NA
V: TRBV5-1
DNA: TGCGCCAGCAGCTTCCCCCCTAATGAGCAGTTCTTC
CDR3: CASSFPPNEQFF

size: NA
J: TRBJ2-2
D: NA
V: TRBV12-5
DNA: TGTGCTAGTGGTTCCCCGCTAAGGGGGGAGCTGTTTTTT
CDR3: CASGSPLRGELFF

size: NA
J: TRBJ2-7
D: TRBD1
V: TRBV4-1
DNA: TGCGCCAGCAGCCAAGAGATGGACAGGGTCGCCTACGAGCAGTACTTC
CDR3: CASSQEMDRVAYEQYF

size: few
J: TRBJ2-2
D: NA
V: TRBV6-5
DNA: TGTGCCAGCAGTTACTTCGCGGGGAGAGGGACCGGGGAGCTGTTTTTT
CDR3: CASSYFAGRGTGELFF

size: NA
J: TRBJ2-3
D: TRBD2
V: TRBV29-1
DNA: TGCAGCGTTGAACTAGCGGGGGTAACAGATACGCAGTATTTT
CDR3: CSVELAGVTDTQYF

size: NA
J: TRBJ2-7
D: NA
V: TRBV29-1
DNA: TGCAGCGTTGAAAGGCCGCCACCAGCTCGGGAGCAGTACTTC
CDR3: CSVERPPPAREQYF

size: NA
J: TRBJ2-5
D: NA
V: TRBV29-1
DNA: TGCAGCTTTTGGTTGGCCGGCCAAGAGACCCAGTACTTC
CDR3: CSFWLAGQETQYF

size: NA
J: TRBJ2-1
D: TRBD1
V: TRBV29-1
DNA: TGCAGCGGATTTGGGACAGGGGCCAATGAGCAGTTCTTC
CDR3: CSGFGTGANEQFF

size: NA
J: TRBJ2-5
D: NA
V: TRBV4-1
DNA: TGCGCCAGCAGCCATTCGGGGAATCAAGAGACCCAGTACTTC
CDR3: CASSHSGNQETQYF

size: NA
J: TRBJ2-7
D: TRBD1
V: TRBV27
DNA: TGTGCCAGCGGCCCCGGGACAGTTTTTTACGAGCAGTACTTC
CDR3: CASGPGTVFYEQYF

size: few
J: TRBJ2-1
D: TRBD1
V: TRBV20-1
DNA: TGCAGTGCTCCCGGGACAGGGTACAATGAGCAGTTCTTC
CDR3: CSAPGTGYNEQFF

size: NA
J: TRBJ1-2
D: NA
V: TRBV27
DNA: TGTGCCAGCAGGGACCGCTCGGGAGGCTACACCTTC
CDR3: CASRDRSGGYTF

size: few
J: TRBJ2-3
D: NA
V: TRBV7-3
DNA: TGTGCCAGCAGCTTTCAGGGGAAAGATACGCAGTATTTT
CDR3: CASSFQGKDTQYF

size: few
J: TRBJ1-4
D: NA
V: TRBV11-2
DNA: TGTGCCAGCAGCTTAACTCCGGACAAAAATGAAAAACTGTTTTTT
CDR3: CASSLTPDKNEKLFF

size: NA
J: TRBJ2-5
D: NA
V: TRBV4-1
DNA: TGCGCCAGCAGCCAAGAAGGGCGGGGCCAAGAGACCCAGTACTTC
CDR3: CASSQEGRGQETQYF

size: few
J: TRBJ2-1
D: TRBD1
V: TRBV7-9
DNA: TGTGCCAGCAGCGTGAGGACAGGCTCCTACAATGAGCAGTTCTTC
CDR3: CASSVRTGSYNEQFF

size: NA
J: TRBJ2-5
D: NA
V: TRBV28
DNA: TGTGCCAGCAGTTTAGTGGGGGAGCTCGGGGCCCAGTACTTC
CDR3: CASSLVGELGAQYF